The present T cell receptor beta chain was sequenced within a study of T cells after yellow fever vaccination. V lost 4 bases to trimming and J lost 5 bases; unmatched junction nucleotides: 6. Germline values: CDR1 MGHRA, CDR2 YSYEKL. CDR3 length equals 15 residues. From the 5' RACE reads, TCRdb called clonotypes with MiXCR, one entry per CDR3 protein. This table holds tens of thousands of distinct CDR3 sequences, more than 5.5% found once. This clonotype was recorded at least ten times. Its specificity is unknown. General study results and limits: Peaking on day 5 versus 15, the secondary response was faster but weaker.

The chain has TRBV4-1 and TRBJ1-1; 11 bases are a match to TRBD1. The clonotype comes from a man younger than 30 who received the YFV17D yellow fever vaccine. The sequencing used CD8+ T cells sorted from PBMCs, collected around 5 days after the first yellow fever vaccination. In nucleotides, the CDR3 is TGCGCCAGCAGCCCGGGACAGGGGGATCGGACTGAAGCTTTCTTT. This gives the protein CASSPGQGDRTEAFF.